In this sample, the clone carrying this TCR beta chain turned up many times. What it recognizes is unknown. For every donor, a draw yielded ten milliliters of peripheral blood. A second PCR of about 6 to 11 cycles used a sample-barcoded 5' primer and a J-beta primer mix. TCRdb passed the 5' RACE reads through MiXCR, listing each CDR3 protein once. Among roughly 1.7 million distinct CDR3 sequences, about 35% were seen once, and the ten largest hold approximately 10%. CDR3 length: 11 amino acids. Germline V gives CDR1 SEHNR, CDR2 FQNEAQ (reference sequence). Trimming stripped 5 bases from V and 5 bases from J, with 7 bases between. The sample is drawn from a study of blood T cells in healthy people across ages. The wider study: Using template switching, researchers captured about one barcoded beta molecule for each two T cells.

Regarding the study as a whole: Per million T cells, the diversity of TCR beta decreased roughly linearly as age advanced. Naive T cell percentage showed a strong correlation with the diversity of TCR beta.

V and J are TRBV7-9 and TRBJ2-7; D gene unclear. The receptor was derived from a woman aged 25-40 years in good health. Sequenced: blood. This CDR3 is CASSTYNEQYF. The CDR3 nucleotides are TGTGCCAGCAGCACTTACAACGAGCAGTACTTC.